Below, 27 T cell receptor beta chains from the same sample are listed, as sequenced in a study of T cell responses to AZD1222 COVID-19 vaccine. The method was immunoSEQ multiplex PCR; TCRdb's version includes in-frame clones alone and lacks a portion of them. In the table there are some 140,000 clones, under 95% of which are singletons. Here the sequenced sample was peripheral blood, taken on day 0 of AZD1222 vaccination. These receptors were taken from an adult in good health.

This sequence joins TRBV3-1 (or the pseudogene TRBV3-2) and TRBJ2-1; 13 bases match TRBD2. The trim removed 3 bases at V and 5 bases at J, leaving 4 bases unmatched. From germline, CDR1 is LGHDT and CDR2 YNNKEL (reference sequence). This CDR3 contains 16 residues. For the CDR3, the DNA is TGTGCCAGCAGCCAGTGGGGACTAGCGGGGAACAATGAGCAGTTCTTC. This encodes CASSQWGLAGNNEQFF.

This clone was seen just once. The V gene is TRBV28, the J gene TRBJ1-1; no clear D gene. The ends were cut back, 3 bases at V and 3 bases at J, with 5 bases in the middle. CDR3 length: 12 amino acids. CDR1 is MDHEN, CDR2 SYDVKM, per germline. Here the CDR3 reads CASSFLYTEAFF. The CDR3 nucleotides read TGTGCCAGCAGTTTCCTCTACACTGAAGCTTTCTTT. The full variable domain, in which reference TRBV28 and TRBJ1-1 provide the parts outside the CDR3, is DVKVTQSSRYLVKRTGEKVFLECVQDMDHENMFWYRQDPGLGLRLIYFSYDVKMKEKGDIPEGYSVSREKKERFSLILESASTNQTSMYLCASSFLYTEAFFGQGTRLTVV.

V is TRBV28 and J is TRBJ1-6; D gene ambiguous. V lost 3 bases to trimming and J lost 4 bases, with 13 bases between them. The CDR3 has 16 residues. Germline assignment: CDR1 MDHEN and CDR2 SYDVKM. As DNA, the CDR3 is TGTGCCAGCAGTTTTGTGAGAACAGATTATAATTCACCCCTCCACTTT. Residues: CASSFVRTDYNSPLHF.

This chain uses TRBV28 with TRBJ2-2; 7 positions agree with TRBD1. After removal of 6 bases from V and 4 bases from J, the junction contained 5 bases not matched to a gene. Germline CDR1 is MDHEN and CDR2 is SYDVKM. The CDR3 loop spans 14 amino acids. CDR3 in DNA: TGTGCCAGCAGACAGACAGGGTCCACCGGGGAGCTGTTTTTT. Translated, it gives CASRQTGSTGELFF.

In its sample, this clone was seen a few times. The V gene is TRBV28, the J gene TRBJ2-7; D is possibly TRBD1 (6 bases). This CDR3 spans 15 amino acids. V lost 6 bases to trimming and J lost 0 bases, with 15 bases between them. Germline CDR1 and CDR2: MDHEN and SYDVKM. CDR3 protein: CASSQNRVSSYEQYF. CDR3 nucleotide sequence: TGTGCCAGCAGCCAAAACAGGGTCTCCTCCTACGAGCAGTACTTC.

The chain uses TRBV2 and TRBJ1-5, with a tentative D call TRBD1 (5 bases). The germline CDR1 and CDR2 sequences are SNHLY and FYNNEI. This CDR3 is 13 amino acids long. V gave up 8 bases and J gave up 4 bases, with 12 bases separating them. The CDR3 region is CASEWTLNQPQHF. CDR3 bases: TGTGCCAGCGAGTGGACACTTAATCAGCCCCAGCATTTT.

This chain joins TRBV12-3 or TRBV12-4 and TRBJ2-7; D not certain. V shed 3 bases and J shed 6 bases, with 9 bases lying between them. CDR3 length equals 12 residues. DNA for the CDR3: TGTGCCAGCAGTTTGGCGACCGCCGAGCAGTACTTC. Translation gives CASSLATAEQYF.

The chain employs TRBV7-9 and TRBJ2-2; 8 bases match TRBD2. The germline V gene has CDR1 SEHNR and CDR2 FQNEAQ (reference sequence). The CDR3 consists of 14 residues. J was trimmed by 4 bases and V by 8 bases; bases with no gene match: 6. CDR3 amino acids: CASQGLAGTGELFF. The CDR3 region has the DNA TGTGCCAGCCAGGGCCTAGCGGGCACCGGGGAGCTGTTTTTT.

CDR3 nucleotides: TGTGCCAGTAGTATAGGTTGGGCTAGGGACTACAATGAGCAGTTCTTC. It specifies CASSIGWARDYNEQFF. The chain employs TRBV19 and TRBJ2-1; no definite D call. The CDR3 is 16 amino acids. Germline V CDR1 and CDR2: LNHDA, SQIVND (reference sequence). Trimming stripped 1 base from V and 3 bases from J, with 13 bases between.

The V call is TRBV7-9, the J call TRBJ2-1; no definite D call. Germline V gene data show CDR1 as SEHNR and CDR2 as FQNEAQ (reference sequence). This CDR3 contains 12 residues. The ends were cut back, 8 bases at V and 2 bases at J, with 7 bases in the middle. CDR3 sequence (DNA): TGTGCCAGCGTTGGAACCTACAATGAGCAGTTCTTC. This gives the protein CASVGTYNEQFF.

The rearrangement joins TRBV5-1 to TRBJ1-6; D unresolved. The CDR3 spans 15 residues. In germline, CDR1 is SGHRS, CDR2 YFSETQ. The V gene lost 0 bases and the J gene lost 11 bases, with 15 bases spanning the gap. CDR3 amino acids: CASSLGTAVQTPLHF. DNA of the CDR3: TGCGCCAGCAGCTTGGGGACGGCCGTTCAAACACCCCTCCACTTT.

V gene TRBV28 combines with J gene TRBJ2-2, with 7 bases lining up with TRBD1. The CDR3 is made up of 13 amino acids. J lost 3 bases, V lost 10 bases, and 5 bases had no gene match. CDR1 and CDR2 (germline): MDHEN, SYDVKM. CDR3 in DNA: TGTGCCACCTGGCAGGGGGACACCGGGGAGCTGTTTTTT. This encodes CATWQGDTGELFF.

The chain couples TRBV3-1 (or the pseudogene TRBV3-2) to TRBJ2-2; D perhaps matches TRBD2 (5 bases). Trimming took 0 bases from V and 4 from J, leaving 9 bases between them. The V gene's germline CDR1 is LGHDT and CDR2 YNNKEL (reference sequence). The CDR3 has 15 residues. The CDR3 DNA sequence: TGTGCCAGCAGCCAAGATACCCGGGGCACCGGGGAGCTGTTTTTT. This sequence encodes CASSQDTRGTGELFF.

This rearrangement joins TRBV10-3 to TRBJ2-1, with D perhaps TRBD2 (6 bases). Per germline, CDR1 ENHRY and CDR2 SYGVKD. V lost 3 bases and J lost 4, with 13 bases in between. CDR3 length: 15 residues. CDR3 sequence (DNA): TGTGCCATCAGTGATCATATGGCGGGGTACAATGAGCAGTTCTTC. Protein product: CAISDHMAGYNEQFF.

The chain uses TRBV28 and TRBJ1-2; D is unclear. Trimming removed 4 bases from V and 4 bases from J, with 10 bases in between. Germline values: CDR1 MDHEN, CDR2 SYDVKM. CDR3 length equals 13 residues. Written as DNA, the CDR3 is TGTGCCAGCAGTTCGGTCAACGGCTATGGCTACACCTTC. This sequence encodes CASSSVNGYGYTF.

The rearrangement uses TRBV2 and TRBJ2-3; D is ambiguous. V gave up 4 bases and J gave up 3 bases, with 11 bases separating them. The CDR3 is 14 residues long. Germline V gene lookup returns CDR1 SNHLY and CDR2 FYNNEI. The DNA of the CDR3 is TGTGCCAGCAGTGTAAGGGTAGAAACAGATACGCAGTATTTT. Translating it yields CASSVRVETDTQYF.

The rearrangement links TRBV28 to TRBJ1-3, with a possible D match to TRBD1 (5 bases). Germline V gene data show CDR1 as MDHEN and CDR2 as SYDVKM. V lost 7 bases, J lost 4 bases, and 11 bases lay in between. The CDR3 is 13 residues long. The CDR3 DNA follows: TGTGCCAGCATAGGGGCGTCCGGAAACACCATATATTTT. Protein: CASIGASGNTIYF.

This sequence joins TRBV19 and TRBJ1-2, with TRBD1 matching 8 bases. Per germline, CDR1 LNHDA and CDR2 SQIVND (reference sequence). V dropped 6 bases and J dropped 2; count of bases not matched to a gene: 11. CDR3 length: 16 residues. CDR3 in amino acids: CASSMITGGSNYGYTF. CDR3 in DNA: TGTGCCAGTAGCATGATTACAGGGGGATCGAACTATGGCTACACCTTC.

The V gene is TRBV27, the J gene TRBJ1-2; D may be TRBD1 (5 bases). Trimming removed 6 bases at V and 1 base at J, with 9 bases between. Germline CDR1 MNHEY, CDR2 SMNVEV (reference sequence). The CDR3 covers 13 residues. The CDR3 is CASRLTVNYGYTF. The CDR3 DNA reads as TGTGCCAGCAGACTGACAGTTAACTATGGCTACACCTTC.

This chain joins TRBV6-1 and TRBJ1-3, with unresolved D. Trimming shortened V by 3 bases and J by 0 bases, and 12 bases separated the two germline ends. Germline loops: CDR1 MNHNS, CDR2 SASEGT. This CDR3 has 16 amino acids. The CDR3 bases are TGTGCCAGCAGTGATAGAAGGGCTTACTCTGGAAACACCATATATTTT. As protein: CASSDRRAYSGNTIYF.

The CDR3 is CAWSEGASGNQPQHF. As DNA, the CDR3 is TGTGCCTGGAGCGAGGGGGCGTCGGGCAATCAGCCCCAGCATTTT. The chain has TRBV30 and TRBJ1-5, with 7 bases lining up with TRBD1. This CDR3 has 15 residues. Losses at the gene ends were 3 bases for V and 2 bases for J; bases not matched to a gene: 7. CDR1 GTSNPN and CDR2 SVGIG come from the germline V gene (reference sequence).

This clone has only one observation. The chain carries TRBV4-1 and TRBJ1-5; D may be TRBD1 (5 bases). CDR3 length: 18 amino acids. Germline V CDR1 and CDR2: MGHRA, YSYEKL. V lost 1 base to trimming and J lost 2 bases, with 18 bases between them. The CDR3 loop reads CASSQGDWGKEGNQPQHF. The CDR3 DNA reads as TGCGCCAGCAGCCAAGGAGATTGGGGGAAGGAGGGCAATCAGCCCCAGCATTTT.

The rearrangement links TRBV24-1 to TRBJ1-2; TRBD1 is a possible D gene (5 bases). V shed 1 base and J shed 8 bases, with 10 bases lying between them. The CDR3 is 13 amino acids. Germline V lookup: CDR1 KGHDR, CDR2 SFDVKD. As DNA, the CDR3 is TGTGCCACCAGTGATTTACAGGCGGGGGGCTACACCTTC. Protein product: CATSDLQAGGYTF.

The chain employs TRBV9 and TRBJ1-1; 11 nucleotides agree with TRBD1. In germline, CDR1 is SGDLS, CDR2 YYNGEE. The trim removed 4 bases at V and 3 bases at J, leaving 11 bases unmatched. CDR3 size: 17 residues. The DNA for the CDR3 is TGTGCCAGCAGCTTGACCGGGACAGGGGGTTTGGACACTGAAGCTTTCTTT. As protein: CASSLTGTGGLDTEAFF.

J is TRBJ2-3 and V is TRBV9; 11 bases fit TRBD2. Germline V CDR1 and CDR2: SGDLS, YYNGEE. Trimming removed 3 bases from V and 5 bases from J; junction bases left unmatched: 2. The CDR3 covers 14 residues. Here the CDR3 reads CASSAGTSGDTQYF. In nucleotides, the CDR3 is TGTGCCAGCAGCGCCGGGACTAGCGGAGATACGCAGTATTTT.

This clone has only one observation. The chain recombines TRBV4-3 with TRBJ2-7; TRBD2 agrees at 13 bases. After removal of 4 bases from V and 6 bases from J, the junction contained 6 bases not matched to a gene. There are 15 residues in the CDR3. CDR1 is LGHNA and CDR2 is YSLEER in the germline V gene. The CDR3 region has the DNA TGCGCCAGCAGCCCTGGACTAGCGGGAGCCGGCGAGCAGTACTTC. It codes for CASSPGLAGAGEQYF.

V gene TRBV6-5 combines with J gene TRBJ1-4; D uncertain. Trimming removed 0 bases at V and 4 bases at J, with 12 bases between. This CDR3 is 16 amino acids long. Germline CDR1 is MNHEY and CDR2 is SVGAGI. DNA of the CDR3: TGTGCCAGCAGTTACTCGCCGATACAGCATAATGAAAAACTGTTTTTT. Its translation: CASSYSPIQHNEKLFF.